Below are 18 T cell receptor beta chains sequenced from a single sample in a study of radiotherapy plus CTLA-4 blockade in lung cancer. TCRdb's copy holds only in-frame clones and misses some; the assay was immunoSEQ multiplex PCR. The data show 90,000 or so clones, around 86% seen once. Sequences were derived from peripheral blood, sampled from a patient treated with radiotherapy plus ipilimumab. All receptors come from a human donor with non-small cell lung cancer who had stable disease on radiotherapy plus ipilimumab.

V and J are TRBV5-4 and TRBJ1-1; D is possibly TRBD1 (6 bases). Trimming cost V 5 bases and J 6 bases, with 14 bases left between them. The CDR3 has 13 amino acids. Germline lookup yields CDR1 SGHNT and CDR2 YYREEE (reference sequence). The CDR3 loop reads CASSYGRGSEAFF. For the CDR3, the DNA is TGTGCCAGCAGTTACGGGAGGGGGTCTGAAGCTTTCTTT.

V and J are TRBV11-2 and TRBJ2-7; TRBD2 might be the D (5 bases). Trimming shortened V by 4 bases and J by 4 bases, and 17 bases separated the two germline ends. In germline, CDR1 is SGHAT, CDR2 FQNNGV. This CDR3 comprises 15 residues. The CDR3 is CASSYYERAGYEQYF. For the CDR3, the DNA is TGTGCCAGCAGCTACTATGAGAGGGCCGGTTACGAGCAGTACTTC.

In nucleotides, the CDR3 is TGTGCCAGCAGTTCTCGAGGGAGAATTCTCGAGCAGTACTTC. Translation: CASSSRGRILEQYF. The gene calls are TRBV6-5 and TRBJ2-7, with D perhaps TRBD2 (5 bases). This CDR3 is 14 amino acids long. V lost 4 bases and J lost 6, with 16 bases in between. From germline, CDR1 is MNHEY and CDR2 SVGAGI.

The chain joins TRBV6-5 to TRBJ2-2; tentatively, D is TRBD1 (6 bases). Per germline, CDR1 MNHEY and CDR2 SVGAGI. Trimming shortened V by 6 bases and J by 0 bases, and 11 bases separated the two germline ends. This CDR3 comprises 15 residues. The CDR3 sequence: CASRRDRSNTGELFF. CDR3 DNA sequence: TGTGCCAGCAGACGAGACAGGTCGAACACCGGGGAGCTGTTTTTT.

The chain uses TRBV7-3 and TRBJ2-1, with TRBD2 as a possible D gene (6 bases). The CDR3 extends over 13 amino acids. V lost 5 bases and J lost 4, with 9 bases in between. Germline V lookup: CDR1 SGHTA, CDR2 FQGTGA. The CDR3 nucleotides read TGTGCCAGCAGCCCCGCGGGGTACAATGAGCAGTTCTTC. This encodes CASSPAGYNEQFF.

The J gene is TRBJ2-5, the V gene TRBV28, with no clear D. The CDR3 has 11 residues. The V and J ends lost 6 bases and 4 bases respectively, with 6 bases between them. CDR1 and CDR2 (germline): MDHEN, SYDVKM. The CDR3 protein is CASSLRETQYF. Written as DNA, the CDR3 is TGTGCCAGCAGCCTAAGAGAGACCCAGTACTTC. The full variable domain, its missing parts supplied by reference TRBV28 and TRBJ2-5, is DVKVTQSSRYLVKRTGEKVFLECVQDMDHENMFWYRQDPGLGLRLIYFSYDVKMKEKGDIPEGYSVSREKKERFSLILESASTNQTSMYLCASSLRETQYFGPGTRLLVL.

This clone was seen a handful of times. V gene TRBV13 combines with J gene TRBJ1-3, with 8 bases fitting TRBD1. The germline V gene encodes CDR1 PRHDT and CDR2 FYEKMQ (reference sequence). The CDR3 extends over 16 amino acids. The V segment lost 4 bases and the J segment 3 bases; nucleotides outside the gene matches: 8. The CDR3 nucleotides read TGTGCCAGCAGCTCTGGACAGGGATGGCGTGGAAACACCATATATTTT. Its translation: CASSSGQGWRGNTIYF. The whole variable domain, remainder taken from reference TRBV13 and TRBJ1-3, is AAGVIQSPRHLIKEKRETATLKCYPIPRHDTVYWYQQGPGQDPQFLISFYEKMQSDKGSIPDRFSAQQFSDYHSELNMSSLELGDSALYFCASSSGQGWRGNTIYFGEGSWLTVV.

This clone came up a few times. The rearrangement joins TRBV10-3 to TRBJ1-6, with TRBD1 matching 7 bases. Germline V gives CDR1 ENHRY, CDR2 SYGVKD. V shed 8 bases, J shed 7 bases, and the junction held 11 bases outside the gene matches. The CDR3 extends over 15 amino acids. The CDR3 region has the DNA TGTGCCATCCAGAGGGACAGCCTGGGGAATTCACCCCTCCACTTT. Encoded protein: CAIQRDSLGNSPLHF.

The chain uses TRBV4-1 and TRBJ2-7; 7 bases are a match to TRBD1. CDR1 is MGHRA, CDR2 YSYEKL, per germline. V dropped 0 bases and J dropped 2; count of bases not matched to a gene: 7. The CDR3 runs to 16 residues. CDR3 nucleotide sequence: TGCGCCAGCAGCCAAGACTGGGCAGGGGGTCCCTACGAGCAGTACTTC. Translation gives CASSQDWAGGPYEQYF.

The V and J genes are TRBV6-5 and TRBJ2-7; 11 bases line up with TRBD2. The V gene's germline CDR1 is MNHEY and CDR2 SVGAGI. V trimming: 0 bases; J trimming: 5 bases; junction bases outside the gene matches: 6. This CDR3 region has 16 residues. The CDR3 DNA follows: TGTGCCAGCAGTTACTCCCTGACTAGCGGGATCAACGAGCAGTACTTC. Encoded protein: CASSYSLTSGINEQYF.

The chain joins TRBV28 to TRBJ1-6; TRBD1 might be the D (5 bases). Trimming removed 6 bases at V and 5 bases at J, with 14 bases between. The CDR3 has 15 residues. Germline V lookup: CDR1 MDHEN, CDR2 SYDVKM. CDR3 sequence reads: CASSKHQGDNSPLHF. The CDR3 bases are TGTGCCAGCAGCAAACACCAGGGTGATAATTCACCCCTCCACTTT. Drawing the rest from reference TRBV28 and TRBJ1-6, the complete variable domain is DVKVTQSSRYLVKRTGEKVFLECVQDMDHENMFWYRQDPGLGLRLIYFSYDVKMKEKGDIPEGYSVSREKKERFSLILESASTNQTSMYLCASSKHQGDNSPLHFGNGTRLTVT.

The CDR3 spells CASRSTGTINEQFF. The CDR3 DNA sequence: TGTGCCAGCAGAAGCACTGGGACAATCAATGAGCAGTTCTTC. The rearrangement uses TRBV6-6 and TRBJ2-1, with D maybe TRBD1 (6 bases). Germline V lookup: CDR1 MNHNY, CDR2 SVGAGI (reference sequence). V was pared by 6 bases and J by 6 bases, with 15 bases between. The CDR3 sequence is 14 residues long.

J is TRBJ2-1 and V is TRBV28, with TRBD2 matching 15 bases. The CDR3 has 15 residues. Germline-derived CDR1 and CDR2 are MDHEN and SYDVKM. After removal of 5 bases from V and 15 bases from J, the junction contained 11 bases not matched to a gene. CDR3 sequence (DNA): TGTGCCAGCAGTGGGGGGGGACTAGCGGGAGGCCGGAGGTTCTTC. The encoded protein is CASSGGGLAGGRRFF.

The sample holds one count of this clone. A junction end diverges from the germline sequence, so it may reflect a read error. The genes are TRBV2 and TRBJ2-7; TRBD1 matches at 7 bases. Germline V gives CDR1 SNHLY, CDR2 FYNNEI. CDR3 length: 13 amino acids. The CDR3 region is CASRDRASYEQYF. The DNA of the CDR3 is TGTGCCAGCCGTGACAGGGCCTCCTACGAGCAGTACTTC.

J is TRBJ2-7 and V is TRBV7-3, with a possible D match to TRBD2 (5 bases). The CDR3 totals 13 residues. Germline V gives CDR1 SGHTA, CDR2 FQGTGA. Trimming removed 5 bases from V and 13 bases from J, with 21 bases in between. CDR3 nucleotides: TGTGCCAGCAGCCAATCTCAGCGGTCCCCATTATACTTC. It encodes CASSQSQRSPLYF.

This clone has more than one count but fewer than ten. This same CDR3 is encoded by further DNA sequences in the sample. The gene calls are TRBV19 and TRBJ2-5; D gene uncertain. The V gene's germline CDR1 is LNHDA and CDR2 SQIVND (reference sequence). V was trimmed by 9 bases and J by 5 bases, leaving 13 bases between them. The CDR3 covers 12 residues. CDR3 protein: CASSSGLETQYF. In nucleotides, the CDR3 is TGTGCCAGCTCCAGTGGGCTTGAGACCCAGTACTTC.

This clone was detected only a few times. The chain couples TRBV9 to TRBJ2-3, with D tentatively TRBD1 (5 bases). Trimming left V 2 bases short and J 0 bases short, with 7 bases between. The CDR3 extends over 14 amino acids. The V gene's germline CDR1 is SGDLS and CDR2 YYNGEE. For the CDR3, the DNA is TGTGCCAGCAGCGTGGGGCTGAGCACAGATACGCAGTATTTT. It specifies CASSVGLSTDTQYF.

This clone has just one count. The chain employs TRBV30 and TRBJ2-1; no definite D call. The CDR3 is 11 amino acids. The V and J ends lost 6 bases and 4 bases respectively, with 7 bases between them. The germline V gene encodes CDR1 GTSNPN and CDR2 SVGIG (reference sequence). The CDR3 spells CACQFYNEQFF. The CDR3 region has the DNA TGTGCCTGTCAATTTTACAATGAGCAGTTCTTC. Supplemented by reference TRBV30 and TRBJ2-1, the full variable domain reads SQTIHQWPATLVQPVGSPLSLECTVEGTSNPNLYWYRQAAGRGLQLLFYSVGIGQISSEVPQNLSASRPQDRQFILSSKKLLLSDSGFYLCACQFYNEQFFGPGTRLTVL.